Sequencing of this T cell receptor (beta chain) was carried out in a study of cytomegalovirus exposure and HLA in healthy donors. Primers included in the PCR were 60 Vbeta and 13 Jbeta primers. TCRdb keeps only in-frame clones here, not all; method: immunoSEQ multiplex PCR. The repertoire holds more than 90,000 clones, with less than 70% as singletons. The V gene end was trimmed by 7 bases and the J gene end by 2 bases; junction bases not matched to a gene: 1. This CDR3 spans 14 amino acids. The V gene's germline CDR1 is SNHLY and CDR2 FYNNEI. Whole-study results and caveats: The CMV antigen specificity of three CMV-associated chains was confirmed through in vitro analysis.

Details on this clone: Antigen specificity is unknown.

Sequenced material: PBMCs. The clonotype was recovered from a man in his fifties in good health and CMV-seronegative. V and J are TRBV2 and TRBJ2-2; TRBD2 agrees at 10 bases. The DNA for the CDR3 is TGTGCCAGCACACTAGCGGGAAACACCGGGGAGCTGTTTTTT. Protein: CASTLAGNTGELFF.